This T cell receptor (beta chain) was sequenced for a study of T cell responses to AZD1222 COVID-19 vaccine. In the case of this clone: What it binds is unknown.

Assay: immunoSEQ multiplex PCR; the TCRdb copy retains only in-frame clones and omits some. The sample lists about 120,000 clones; roughly 88% were seen once. Study-wide results and limits: Reports indicate that nearly half of spike-specific TCRs are directed at unmutated variant regions. Once two AZD1222 doses were given, Spike-specific TCR breadth and depth went up. Donors were largely white British and mainly female; clonal diversity was possibly underestimated.

The CDR3 contains 15 residues. Trimming cost V 1 base and J 7 bases, with 13 bases left between them. The germline V gene has CDR1 SGHDN and CDR2 FVKESK. Sequenced here: peripheral blood, sampled on day 0 of AZD1222 vaccination. The V and J genes are TRBV14 and TRBJ1-4, with D hard to call. This receptor was obtained from an adult in good health. The CDR3 loop is CASSQARVLSEKLFF. DNA for the CDR3: TGTGCCAGCAGCCAAGCGAGGGTCCTCAGTGAAAAACTGTTTTTT.